The present entry profiles one TCR beta chain with its context. Here immunoSEQ multiplex PCR was the method, and the copy in TCRdb shows in-frame clones only, minus some. This sample has under 250,000 clones, with about 85% found just once. The sample is drawn from a study of blood T cell repertoires in COVID-19. The sample taken for sequencing was peripheral blood. This clonotype originated in a woman of 80 years or more with acute or convalescent COVID-19.

The CDR3 sequence is CASSLDVRAGGYGYTF. CDR3 coding DNA: TGCGCCAGCAGCTTGGACGTCCGGGCGGGGGGCTATGGCTACACCTTC. The chain couples TRBV5-1 to TRBJ1-2; D is possibly TRBD1 (5 bases). The CDR3 runs to 16 residues. Looked up from germline, CDR1 is SGHRS and CDR2 is YFSETQ. V lost 0 bases, J lost 4 bases, and 16 bases lay in between.